This T cell receptor (beta chain) is from a study of blood T cell repertoires in COVID-19. Study background: Both acute and convalescent COVID-19 samples were obtained from the United States, Italy and Spain.

The assay was immunoSEQ multiplex PCR, and TCRdb's table has in-frame clones only and misses some. The data contain some 520,000 clones, roughly 87% of them singletons. The CDR3 contains 15 residues. The V gene's germline CDR1 is SGHRS and CDR2 YFSETQ. The ends were cut back, 0 bases at V and 7 bases at J, with 13 bases in the middle. Sequenced input: peripheral blood. The chain has TRBV5-1 and TRBJ1-4, with D unresolved. This clonotype was sampled from a man younger than 35 with COVID-19, enrolled during active disease. CDR3 in DNA: TGCGCCAGCAGCTTGGAGGGAGGGTCGGGTGAAAAACTGTTTTTT. This translates into CASSLEGGSGEKLFF.